Below are 19 T cell receptor beta chains sequenced from a single sample in a study of shared clonotypes between healthy human individuals. Produced via immunoSEQ multiplex PCR; TCRdb's table is partial and in-frame only. Of 2,500,000 or so clones in the sample, roughly nine tenths were seen once. The sequenced sample consisted of naive CD4+ T cells sorted from blood. Stated subset: CD45RA+ positively selected. The receptors were gathered from a young man in good health.

The chain joins TRBV6-1 to TRBJ2-3, with TRBD2 matching over 13 bases. This CDR3 has 13 residues. Germline assignment: CDR1 MNHNS and CDR2 SASEGT. With 11 bases clipped from V and 6 bases from J, the junction kept 5 bases outside the gene matches. This CDR3 reads CAARTSGGDTQYF. CDR3 sequence (DNA): TGTGCCGCCAGGACTAGCGGGGGTGATACGCAGTATTTT.

This chain links TRBV6-5 with TRBJ2-2; 7 bases are a match to TRBD1. CDR3 length: 15 amino acids. Germline lookup yields CDR1 MNHEY and CDR2 SVGAGI. Losses at the gene ends were 6 bases for V and 0 bases for J; bases not matched to a gene: 4. Here the CDR3 reads CASSRDSPNTGELFF. CDR3 DNA sequence: TGTGCCAGCAGCCGGGACAGTCCGAACACCGGGGAGCTGTTTTTT.

With respect to this clone: A much bigger clone sits one base away, suggesting this may be a read error. The identical CDR3 is also encoded by other nucleotide sequences in the sample. The J gene is TRBJ1-5, the V gene TRBV7-6, with D hard to call. V shed 3 bases and J shed 0 bases, with 3 bases lying between them. The CDR3 sequence is 13 residues long. Germline V CDR1 and CDR2: SGHVS, FNYEAQ. The CDR3 nucleotides are TGTGCCAGCAGCTTGGATAGCAATCAGCCCCAGCATTTT. Translating gives CASSLDSNQPQHF. Supplemented by reference TRBV7-6 and TRBJ1-5, the full variable domain reads GAGVSQSPRYKVTKRGQDVALRCDPISGHVSLYWYRQALGQGPEFLTYFNYEAQQDKSGLPNDRFSAERPEGSISTLTIQRTEQRDSAMYRCASSLDSNQPQHFGDGTRLSIL.

The chain joins TRBV21-1 to TRBJ2-5; TRBD1 reflects the table's D call only, with no check against the DNA. TRBV21-1 counts as a pseudogene. The CDR3 is made up of 16 amino acids. The CDR3: CASSKDRERGQETQYF. Written as DNA, the CDR3 is TGTGCCAGCAGCAAGGACAGGGAGAGGGGTCAAGAGACCCAGTACTTC.

V gene TRBV4-3 combines with J gene TRBJ2-3; D is uncertain. With 0 bases removed from V and 6 bases from J, the gap between germline ends came to 10 bases. CDR3 length: 14 amino acids. Per germline, CDR1 LGHNA and CDR2 YSLEER. CDR3 in amino acids: CASSQDLRPDTQYF. The CDR3, as DNA: TGCGCCAGCAGCCAAGATCTAAGACCCGATACGCAGTATTTT.

The genes are TRBV5-4 and TRBJ2-2; 7 bases map to TRBD1. The ends lost 3 bases at V and 1 base at J; junction bases unmatched: 3. Germline assignment: CDR1 SGHNT and CDR2 YYREEE (reference sequence). There are 15 residues in the CDR3. CDR3 protein: CASSYRQGNTGELFF. The DNA for the CDR3 is TGTGCCAGCAGCTATAGACAGGGGAACACCGGGGAGCTGTTTTTT. The full variable domain, completed using reference TRBV5-4 and TRBJ2-2, is ETGVTQSPTHLIKTRGQQVTLRCSSQSGHNTVSWYQQALGQGPQFIFQYYREEENGRGNFPPRFSGLQFPNYSSELNVNALELDDSALYLCASSYRQGNTGELFFGEGSRLTVL.

The chain combines TRBV11-2 with TRBJ2-7; TRBD1 is a possible D gene (6 bases). Deletions cut 6 bases from V and 0 bases from J, with 9 bases between. Germline CDR1 and CDR2: SGHAT and FQNNGV. The CDR3 is 13 amino acids. The chain's CDR3 is CASSTGLSYEQYF. DNA of the CDR3: TGTGCCAGCAGTACAGGGCTCTCCTACGAGCAGTACTTC. Drawing the rest from reference TRBV11-2 and TRBJ2-7, the complete variable domain is EAGVAQSPRYKIIEKRQSVAFWCNPISGHATLYWYQQILGQGPKLLIQFQNNGVVDDSQLPKDRFSAERLKGVDSTLKIQPAKLEDSAVYLCASSTGLSYEQYFGPGTRLTVT.

Details on this clone: The same CDR3 arises from other DNA sequences in this sample as well. The CDR3 nucleotides read TGCAGTGCTAGGGGGGGTTACGAGCAGTACTTC. This gives the protein CSARGGYEQYF. The chain has TRBV20-1 and TRBJ2-7; perhaps TRBD2 as D (6 bases). This CDR3 has 11 residues. V lost 3 bases and J 4 bases, leaving 7 bases between the germline ends. From germline, CDR1 is DFQATT and CDR2 SNEGSKA (reference sequence).

As DNA, the CDR3 is TGCGCCAGCAGCAGCCGGGACAGGGTCAACGAGCAGTACTTC. This codes for CASSSRDRVNEQYF. J is TRBJ2-7 and V is TRBV4-1, with TRBD1 matching 9 bases. Trimming cost V 5 bases and J 5 bases; bases outside gene matches: 7. Per germline, CDR1 MGHRA and CDR2 YSYEKL. The CDR3 is 14 residues long.

The chain recombines TRBV10-3 with TRBJ2-4; no clear D. The length of the CDR3 is 12 residues. The germline V and J ends were trimmed by 6 bases and 5 bases, with 8 bases remaining between them. Germline lookup yields CDR1 ENHRY and CDR2 SYGVKD. CDR3 sequence reads: CAISLDQNIQYF. The DNA of the CDR3 is TGTGCCATCAGCCTGGACCAAAACATTCAGTACTTC.

The chain joins TRBV6-1 to TRBJ2-5; D uncertain. Germline-derived CDR1 and CDR2 are MNHNS and SASEGT. This CDR3 spans 13 amino acids. Trimming shortened V by 7 bases and J by 5 bases, and 14 bases separated the two germline ends. The CDR3 loop is CASKRGPWETQYF. CDR3 sequence (DNA): TGTGCCAGCAAACGAGGTCCCTGGGAGACCCAGTACTTC.

The chain recombines TRBV18 with TRBJ2-5; weak D call: TRBD2 (6 bases). The germline V gene encodes CDR1 KGHSH and CDR2 LQKENI. The CDR3 length is 16 residues. Between the trimmed V and J ends, which lost 2 bases and 1 base, there was a span of 14 bases. CDR3 DNA: TGTGCCAGCTCACCAGGGATCGTGGGGGGCCAAGAGACCCAGTACTTC. Protein: CASSPGIVGGQETQYF.

The chain is built from TRBV6-6 and TRBJ2-3, with 14 bases aligning to TRBD2. With V trimmed by 5 bases and J by 6 bases, 7 bases remained unmatched. CDR1 and CDR2 from the germline V gene are MNHNY and SVGAGI (reference sequence). The length of the CDR3 is 16 residues. CDR3 protein: CASSTEWTSGRDTQYF. CDR3 DNA sequence: TGTGCCAGCAGTACTGAATGGACTAGCGGGAGGGATACGCAGTATTTT.

The rearrangement links TRBV9 to TRBJ2-3; 11 bases align to TRBD1. Losses at the gene ends were 2 bases for V and 5 bases for J; bases not matched to a gene: 7. Germline lookup yields CDR1 SGDLS and CDR2 YYNGEE. CDR3 length: 16 amino acids. CDR3 sequence reads: CASSVSPGQGVDTQYF. The CDR3 nucleotides read TGTGCCAGCAGCGTTTCACCGGGACAGGGGGTAGATACGCAGTATTTT.

Concerning this clone: Distinct nucleotide sequences in the sample also encode this CDR3. The rearrangement joins TRBV30 to TRBJ2-5; D is uncertain. The germline gives CDR1 GTSNPN, CDR2 SVGIG (reference sequence). The CDR3 runs 13 residues. The V gene lost 0 bases and the J gene lost 4 bases, with 9 bases spanning the gap. This CDR3 is CAWSVLPGETQYF. The CDR3 coding sequence is TGTGCCTGGAGTGTACTTCCGGGAGAGACCCAGTACTTC.

The V call is TRBV7-9, the J call TRBJ2-4; 9 bases agree with TRBD1. The germline CDR1 and CDR2 sequences are SEHNR and FQNEAQ (reference sequence). The length of the CDR3 is 17 residues. After removal of 5 bases from V and 1 base from J, the junction contained 9 bases not matched to a gene. The CDR3: CASSRHRGRMAKNIQYF. DNA for the CDR3: TGTGCCAGCAGCCGCCACAGGGGGCGCATGGCCAAAAACATTCAGTACTTC.

CDR3: CASSPQGGYYGYTF. DNA of the CDR3: TGTGCCAGCAGTCCTCAAGGGGGGTACTATGGCTACACCTTC. The chain links TRBV28 to TRBJ1-2, with TRBD1 as a possible D gene (6 bases). The CDR3 consists of 14 residues. The V end was cut by 5 bases, the J end by 3 bases, with 13 bases between. The germline V gene has CDR1 MDHEN and CDR2 SYDVKM.

Points on this clone: Different DNA sequences within this sample yield the same CDR3. The chain recombines TRBV7-6 with TRBJ1-3; 8 nucleotides match TRBD1. The CDR3 contains 16 residues. Looked up from germline, CDR1 is SGHVS and CDR2 is FNYEAQ. The junction had 8 bases not matched to a gene; V was cut back by 5 bases and J by 2 bases. CDR3 amino acids: CASSLGQGRTGNTIYF. The CDR3 nucleotides are TGTGCCAGCAGCCTAGGACAGGGTCGCACTGGAAACACCATATATTTT. The full variable domain, completed using reference TRBV7-6 and TRBJ1-3, is GAGVSQSPRYKVTKRGQDVALRCDPISGHVSLYWYRQALGQGPEFLTYFNYEAQQDKSGLPNDRFSAERPEGSISTLTIQRTEQRDSAMYRCASSLGQGRTGNTIYFGEGSWLTVV.

The CDR3 region has the DNA TGTGCCATCAGTGAGTCAGAGGGTAGGAGCAATCAGCCCCAGCATTTT. It encodes CAISESEGRSNQPQHF. The V and J genes are TRBV10-3 and TRBJ1-5; no clear D. Per germline, CDR1 ENHRY and CDR2 SYGVKD. The germline V and J ends were trimmed by 0 bases and 1 base, with 10 bases remaining between them. There are 16 residues in the CDR3.